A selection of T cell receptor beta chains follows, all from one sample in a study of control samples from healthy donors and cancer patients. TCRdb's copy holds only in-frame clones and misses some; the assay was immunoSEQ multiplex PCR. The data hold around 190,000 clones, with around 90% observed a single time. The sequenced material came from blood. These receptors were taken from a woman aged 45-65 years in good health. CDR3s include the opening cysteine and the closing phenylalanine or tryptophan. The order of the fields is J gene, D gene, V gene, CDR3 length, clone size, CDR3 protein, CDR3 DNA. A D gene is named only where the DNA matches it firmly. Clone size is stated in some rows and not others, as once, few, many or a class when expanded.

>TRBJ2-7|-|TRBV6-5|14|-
CASSYMGGSYEQYF
TGTGCCAGCAGTTATATGGGGGGCTCCTACGAGCAGTACTTC
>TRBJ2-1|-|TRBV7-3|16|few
CASSLISGVDSNEQFF
TGTGCCAGCAGCTTAATTTCCGGGGTTGATTCCAATGAGCAGTTCTTC
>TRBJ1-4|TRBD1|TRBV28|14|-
CASSSYRGGEKLFF
TGTGCCAGCAGTTCCTACAGGGGTGGTGAAAAACTGTTTTTT
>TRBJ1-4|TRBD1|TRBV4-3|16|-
CASSQLAGQVNEKLFF
TGCGCCAGCAGCCAATTGGCGGGACAGGTTAATGAAAAACTGTTTTTT
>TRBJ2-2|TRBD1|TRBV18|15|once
CASSPQTGITGELFF
TGTGCCAGCTCACCTCAGACAGGGATCACCGGGGAGCTGTTTTTT
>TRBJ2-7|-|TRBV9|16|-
CASSVEGAGATYEQYF
TGTGCCAGCAGCGTAGAGGGAGCCGGGGCTACCTACGAGCAGTACTTC
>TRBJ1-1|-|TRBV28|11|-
CASSQNTEAFF
TGTGCCAGTAGTCAGAACACTGAAGCTTTCTTT
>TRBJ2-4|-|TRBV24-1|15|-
CATSSPGDTKNIQYF
TGTGCCACCAGTAGCCCAGGGGATACCAAAAACATTCAGTACTTC
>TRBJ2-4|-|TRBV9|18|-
CASSPSPGYGEAKNIQYF
TGTGCCAGCAGTCCTAGCCCGGGGTACGGGGAAGCCAAAAACATTCAGTACTTC
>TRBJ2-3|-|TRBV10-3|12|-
CAISESTDTQYF
TGTGCCATCAGTGAGTCGACAGATACGCAGTATTTT
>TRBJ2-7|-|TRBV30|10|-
CAWSRVEQYF
TGTGCCTGGAGCCGGGTCGAGCAGTACTTC
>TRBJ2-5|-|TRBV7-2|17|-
CASSLALLAGHQETQYF
TGTGCCAGCAGCTTAGCGCTTCTGGCGGGACACCAAGAGACCCAGTACTTC
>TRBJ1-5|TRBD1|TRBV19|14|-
CASRGQGNNQPQHF
TGTGCCAGTAGGGGACAGGGAAACAATCAGCCCCAGCATTTT
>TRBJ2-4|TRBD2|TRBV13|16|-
CASSLGARGAGGIQYF
TGTGCCAGCAGCTTAGGCGCGCGGGGGGCCGGAGGCATTCAGTACTTC
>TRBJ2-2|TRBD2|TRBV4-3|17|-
CASSQSGLAGGTGELFF
TGCGCCAGCAGCCAATCAGGACTAGCGGGAGGCACCGGGGAGCTGTTTTTT
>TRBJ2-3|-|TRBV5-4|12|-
CASSSEADTQYF
TGTGCCAGCAGCTCCGAGGCAGATACGCAGTATTTT
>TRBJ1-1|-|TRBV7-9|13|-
CASSSWAGNAAFF
TGTGCCAGCAGCTCTTGGGCCGGGAACGCGGCTTTCTTT
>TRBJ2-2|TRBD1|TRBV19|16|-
CASFGGTGSNTGELFF
TGTGCCAGCTTCGGCGGGACAGGGTCGAACACCGGGGAGCTGTTTTTT
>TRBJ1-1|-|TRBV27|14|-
CASNHGGLNTEAFF
TGTGCCAGCAACCACGGGGGGCTGAACACTGAAGCTTTCTTT